This paragraph reports one T cell receptor (beta chain). Its antigen is unknown. The sample holds no much larger clone one base away, and base qualities are not on file. The immunoSEQ Assay, a bias-controlled multiplex PCR, was used to amplify TCRbeta CDR3 regions from genomic DNA. Regarding the original processing steps: The number of nucleated cells in each sample was estimated from the amplification of reference gene primers within the assay. Sequence reads were collapsed and filtered to measure the absolute abundance of every unique TCRbeta CDR3 rearrangement. For each sample, productive Simpson clonality was calculated as the square root of Simpson's diversity index over productive rearrangements. Here the immuneACCESS table is served through TCRdb, limited to in-frame sequences with V and J called. Missing clones are a known gap in these copies; in checked studies unresolved V genes cover under half, and the rest lacks a known reason. The V and J calls and clone size come from that table; D and trimming were worked out from the DNA. Within this sample are 150,000 to 200,000 clones, with approximately 88% of them counted one time only. The leading ten clones occupy over 4.5% of the sample.

The source of the sample is a study of blood T cell repertoires in COVID-19 (dated by TCRdb to the early 2020s). For context, the study as a whole: Samples covering the acute and convalescent phases of COVID-19 were provided by collaborators in the United States, Italy and Spain. The material from the prospective study consisted of cDNA or gDNA derived from T cells, B-cell-depleted T cells, or PBMCs. Deeply sampled blood TCRbeta repertoires from subjects exposed to, actively infected with, or recovered from COVID-19 were included in the dataset. The repertoires were released in a freely available public database meant as a resource for research on the immune response to SARS-CoV-2. The samples were drawn from the first 160 participants of the ongoing ImmuneRACE study and from over 950 subjects provided by 6 global collaborators. The sample metadata nearly always contained a de-identified subject ID, COVID-19 status, age in years and sex. HLA class I and class II types, where available, came from metadata supplied by the sample provider rather than from assay-based typing. Overall study outcomes, separate from this receptor: The amount of clinical and demographic metadata varied by source and participant and was provided uncurated.

The collaborating institutions used their own protocols to collect whole blood in K2EDTA tubes. Collaborator samples were shipped for TCRbeta analysis as frozen whole blood, isolated PBMCs, or DNA extracted from either sample type. Sequencing used peripheral blood. The TCR sequence derives from a human donor in a cohort sampled during active COVID-19.

The sequence in DNA is TGCGCCAGCAGCGCCGGACTAGCGGGGGGAAGTGGGGAGACCCAGTACTTC. This yields the protein CASSAGLAGGSGETQYF. The sequence is built from TRBV5-1 and TRBJ2-5, with TRBD2 matching 14 junction bases. Taken from cysteine to phenylalanine, the CDR3 has 17 residues. The DNA shown is the 51-base CDR3, in frame from base 1. At the junction V is shortened by 4 bases and J by 5 bases; bases outside the gene matches: 10. Via the germline V gene, CDR1 is SGHRS and CDR2 YFSETQ.